Following are 31 T cell receptor beta chains from one sample sequenced in a study of patients and donors after allogeneic stem cell transplantation. One entry per CDR3 protein results from TCRdb running MiXCR on the RT-PCR reads. The sample shows about 2,600 distinct CDR3 sequences, roughly 16% of them seen only once. Input material: blood, either unsorted or a sorted T cell fraction (not recorded which). The origin of the receptors is a human donor who was either an allogeneic HSCT recipient or a stem cell or donor lymphocyte infusion donor (not recorded which). It is not recorded whose cells these are; they may come from a transplant donor.

In its sample, this clonotype ranks as medium-sized. The chain joins TRBV5-1 to TRBJ2-7; a possible D gene is TRBD2 (5 bases). This CDR3 is 14 amino acids long. V was cut by 1 base and J by 2 bases, with 10 bases left in between. Germline assignment: CDR1 SGHRS and CDR2 YFSETQ. This chain's CDR3 is CASSLMGVTYEQYF. For the CDR3, the DNA is TGCGCCAGCAGCTTGATGGGAGTCACCTACGAGCAGTACTTC.

This clonotype appeared a few times. V and J are TRBV6-1 and TRBJ2-3; D tentatively reads TRBD1 or TRBD2 (5 bases each). This CDR3 is built from 11 residues. V was cut by 11 bases and J by 1 base, with 7 bases left in between. CDR1 and CDR2 from the germline V gene are MNHNS and SASEGT. CDR3 DNA sequence: TGTGCCGGGGGAGGCACAGATACGCAGTATTTT. Amino acid sequence: CAGGGTDTQYF.

This clonotype was picked up a small number of times. This chain joins TRBV27 and TRBJ2-7, with D uncertain. This CDR3 is 11 amino acids long. CDR1 and CDR2 (germline): MNHEY, SMNVEV (reference sequence). Trimming removed 2 bases at V and 6 bases at J, with 5 bases between. The chain's CDR3 is CASSLGLEQYF. DNA for the CDR3: TGTGCCAGCAGTTTAGGTCTCGAGCAGTACTTC.

In its sample, this clonotype was seen a few times. The gene calls are TRBV9 and TRBJ2-1; 7 bases map to TRBD1. This CDR3 is 14 amino acids long. V gave up 3 bases and J gave up 4 bases; unmatched junction bases: 4. The germline CDR1 and CDR2 sequences are SGDLS and YYNGEE. The DNA of the CDR3 is TGTGCCAGCAGCGCCTTACAGGGGTACAATGAGCAGTTCTTC. Protein sequence: CASSALQGYNEQFF.

This clonotype was counted only a few times. This chain uses TRBV24-1 with TRBJ2-5; a possible D gene is TRBD2 (5 bases). CDR3 length: 14 residues. Germline V gene lookup returns CDR1 KGHDR and CDR2 SFDVKD. Trimming left V 3 bases short and J 4 bases short, with 11 bases between. The CDR3 sequence: CATSDGAVIETQYF. The CDR3 DNA follows: TGTGCCACCAGTGATGGAGCGGTAATAGAGACCCAGTACTTC.

This clonotype turned up a few times. This chain uses TRBV18 with TRBJ2-5; D gene ambiguous. V gave up 6 bases and J gave up 2 bases, with 7 bases separating them. Germline assignment: CDR1 KGHSH and CDR2 LQKENI. The CDR3 is made up of 12 amino acids. CDR3 region: CASSRLQETQYF. CDR3 sequence (DNA): TGTGCCAGCTCCCGTCTTCAAGAGACCCAGTACTTC.

In this sample, this clonotype turned up a few times. This chain connects TRBV25-1 to TRBJ2-3; D not certain. Per the germline V gene, CDR1 is MGHDK and CDR2 is SYGVNS. This CDR3 is built from 15 residues. V gave up 4 bases and J gave up 0 bases, with 11 bases separating them. The CDR3 coding sequence is TGTGCCAGCAGTGGCAGAGCCACCAGCACAGATACGCAGTATTTT. It yields the protein CASSGRATSTDTQYF. Full variable domain (missing parts from reference TRBV25-1 and TRBJ2-3): EADIYQTPRYLVIGTGKKITLECSQTMGHDKMYWYQQDPGMELHLIHYSYGVNSTEKGDLSSESTVSRIRTEHFPLTLESARPSHTSQYLCASSGRATSTDTQYFGPGTRLTVL.

The rearrangement uses TRBV5-5 and TRBJ1-1, with a tentative D call TRBD1 (5 bases). The CDR3 runs to 14 residues. Trimming took off 4 bases at V and 7 bases at J, with 17 bases between the two ends. Per the germline V gene, CDR1 is SGHKS and CDR2 is YYEKEE (reference sequence). In nucleotides, the CDR3 is TGTGCCAGCAGCCCTGGCGGGGCCGGCAGTGAAGCTTTCTTT. Encoded protein: CASSPGGAGSEAFF.

This chain joins TRBV9 and TRBJ2-2; perhaps D is TRBD1 or TRBD2 (5 bases each). Germline CDR1 reads SGDLS; CDR2 reads YYNGEE. The CDR3 covers 12 residues. V dropped 7 bases and J dropped 7 bases, with 11 bases sitting between them. CDR3 in DNA: TGTGCCAGCGACAGAGAGGGCGGGGAGCTGTTTTTT. Translating gives CASDREGGELFF.

V gene TRBV7-6 combines with J gene TRBJ2-7; unclear D gene. This CDR3 has 12 residues. V gave up 7 bases and J gave up 4 bases, with 11 bases separating them. Germline values: CDR1 SGHVS, CDR2 FNYEAQ. The CDR3 region is CASTDDIYEQYF. DNA of the CDR3: TGTGCCAGCACCGATGACATATACGAGCAGTACTTC.

The V call is TRBV7-9, the J call TRBJ2-7; D may be TRBD1 (6 bases). Trimming removed 5 bases at V and 7 bases at J, with 15 bases between. Germline CDR1 SEHNR, CDR2 FQNEAQ (reference sequence). This CDR3 has 13 amino acids. CDR3 bases: TGTGCCAGCAGCCCGAACCTACAGGGTGAGCAGTACTTC. Translation gives CASSPNLQGEQYF.

The gene calls are TRBV2 and TRBJ2-7; possible D gene TRBD1, 6 bases. This CDR3 is 12 amino acids long. V was shortened by 5 bases and J by 7 bases, with 12 bases between the two germline ends. Germline values: CDR1 SNHLY, CDR2 FYNNEI. CDR3 sequence reads: CASSTGTPEQYF. As DNA, the CDR3 is TGTGCCAGCAGTACAGGGACGCCAGAGCAGTACTTC.

This clonotype was observed a few times. The chain recombines TRBV11-3 with TRBJ2-1; D unresolved. The germline V and J ends were trimmed by 6 bases and 6 bases, with 12 bases remaining between them. The CDR3 spans 13 residues. The V gene's germline CDR1 is SGHNT and CDR2 YENEEA. CDR3 sequence reads: CASRGGSSNEQFF. CDR3 bases: TGTGCCAGCAGGGGTGGCAGTTCCAATGAGCAGTTCTTC.

The rearrangement uses TRBV7-9 and TRBJ2-7; D remains unclear. The CDR3 is made up of 11 amino acids. CDR1 and CDR2 from the germline V gene are SEHNR and FQNEAQ (reference sequence). Trimming left V 5 bases short and J 4 bases short, with 6 bases between. The chain's CDR3 is CASSPLYEQYF. The CDR3 DNA sequence: TGTGCCAGCAGCCCTTTGTACGAGCAGTACTTC.

The V and J genes are TRBV2 and TRBJ2-5; the D call may be TRBD1 or TRBD2 (5 bases each). V was shortened by 6 bases and J by 5 bases, with 16 bases between the two germline ends. The CDR3 sequence is 14 residues long. Germline V gives CDR1 SNHLY, CDR2 FYNNEI. CDR3 protein: CASSGTLPQETQYF. CDR3 nucleotide sequence: TGTGCCAGCAGCGGGACCCTCCCCCAGGAGACCCAGTACTTC.

This sequence joins TRBV5-1 and TRBJ2-5; no reliable D call. V was pared by 1 base and J by 5 bases, with 15 bases between. CDR1 is SGHRS and CDR2 is YFSETQ in the germline V gene. The CDR3 contains 15 residues. The CDR3 loop is CASSLIWQEFETQYF. The CDR3 region has the DNA TGCGCCAGCAGCTTGATTTGGCAGGAGTTCGAGACCCAGTACTTC.

Note on this clonotype: Since no conserved phenylalanine or tryptophan closes the CDR3, a read error is the likely cause. J is TRBJ2-4 and V is TRBV20-1; maybe TRBD1 (6 bases). The CDR3 contains 11 residues. The V gene's germline CDR1 is DFQATT and CDR2 SNEGSKA (reference sequence). V gave up 5 bases and J gave up 8 bases, with 10 bases separating them. CDR3 amino acids: CSARDNYIQYL. CDR3 DNA sequence: TGCAGTGCTCGGGACAACTACATTCAGTACTTA.

This clonotype was seen only once. The rearrangement joins TRBV28 to TRBJ1-1, with a tentative D call TRBD1 (5 bases). From germline, CDR1 is MDHEN and CDR2 SYDVKM. The length of the CDR3 is 14 residues. V dropped 6 bases and J dropped 4 bases, with 15 bases sitting between them. CDR3 region: CASSTSGRGTEAFF. CDR3 coding DNA: TGTGCCAGCAGCACGTCAGGGAGGGGCACTGAAGCTTTCTTT.

J is TRBJ2-7 and V is TRBV27; tentatively, D is TRBD1 (7 bases). CDR1 is MNHEY, CDR2 SMNVEV, per germline (reference sequence). The CDR3 has 15 amino acids. V shed 1 base and J shed 4 bases, with 14 bases lying between them. The CDR3 nucleotides read TGTGCCAGCAGTTTATTAGGAGGGGGCAGGTACGAGCAGTACTTC. This gives the protein CASSLLGGGRYEQYF.

Sample share makes this clonotype medium-sized (0.01 to 0.1%). The chain uses TRBV11-1 and TRBJ2-2, with TRBD2 matching over 8 bases. After removal of 0 bases from V and 3 bases from J, the junction contained 6 bases not matched to a gene. There are 17 residues in the CDR3. Germline CDR1 is SGHAT and CDR2 is FQDESV (reference sequence). CDR3: CASSLAGSGKDTGELFF. CDR3 coding DNA: TGTGCCAGCAGCTTAGCGGGTAGCGGGAAAGACACCGGGGAGCTGTTTTTT. The full variable domain, with the rest looked up from reference TRBV11-1 and TRBJ2-2, is EAEVAQSPRYKITEKSQAVAFWCDPISGHATLYWYRQILGQGPELLVQFQDESVVDDSQLPKDRFSAERLKGVDSTLKIQPAELGDSAMYLCASSLAGSGKDTGELFFGEGSRLTVL.

This rearrangement joins TRBV11-2 to TRBJ2-2, with 8 bases identical to TRBD2. This CDR3 region has 17 residues. V shed 5 bases, J shed 1 base, and the junction held 9 bases outside the gene matches. In germline, CDR1 is SGHAT, CDR2 FQNNGV. CDR3: CASSQTRGGLNTGELFF. In nucleotides, the CDR3 is TGTGCCAGCAGCCAGACCCGGGGGGGCTTGAACACCGGGGAGCTGTTTTTT.

This chain uses TRBV30 with TRBJ1-5, with D maybe TRBD1 (5 bases). This CDR3 has 13 residues. Germline V gene sequence: CDR1 GTSNPN, CDR2 SVGIG (reference sequence). Trimming cost V 2 bases and J 7 bases, with 12 bases left between them. In nucleotides, the CDR3 is TGTGCCTGGAGTCCAGGGTTAAGACAGCCCCAGCATTTT. Its protein product is CAWSPGLRQPQHF.

This clonotype was counted only a few times. The chain is built from TRBV5-1 and TRBJ2-3; D not resolved. The CDR3 contains 11 residues. Trimming took off 4 bases at V and 6 bases at J, with 6 bases between the two ends. In germline, CDR1 is SGHRS, CDR2 YFSETQ. The CDR3 protein is CASSVADTQYF. CDR3 nucleotide sequence: TGCGCCAGCAGCGTCGCGGATACGCAGTATTTT.

V gene TRBV5-5 combines with J gene TRBJ2-1; 12 bases align to TRBD2. In germline, CDR1 is SGHKS, CDR2 YYEKEE (reference sequence). CDR3 size: 15 residues. V shed 4 bases and J 8 bases; nucleotides not matched to a gene: 7. Here the CDR3 DNA reads TGTGCCAGCAGCCCCCGACTAGCGGGAGACCATGAGCAGTTCTTC. Its protein is CASSPRLAGDHEQFF.

V is TRBV7-9 and J is TRBJ2-1; 7 bases agree with TRBD1. The ends lost 8 bases at V and 5 bases at J; junction bases unmatched: 9. In germline, CDR1 is SEHNR, CDR2 FQNEAQ (reference sequence). The CDR3 spans 14 residues. The CDR3 region is CASSPGGYHNEQFF. As DNA, the CDR3 is TGTGCCAGCTCCCCAGGGGGATATCACAATGAGCAGTTCTTC.

This rearrangement joins TRBV9 to TRBJ2-2, with unresolved D. CDR3 length: 14 amino acids. Per germline, CDR1 SGDLS and CDR2 YYNGEE. V dropped 6 bases and J dropped 7 bases, with 16 bases sitting between them. Here the CDR3 reads CASTPGVAGGELFF. DNA of the CDR3: TGTGCCAGCACACCCGGCGTGGCAGGCGGGGAGCTGTTTTTT. Looking up the rest from reference TRBV9 and TRBJ2-2 gives the full variable domain: DSGVTQTPKHLITATGQRVTLRCSPRSGDLSVYWYQQSLDQGLQFLIQYYNGEERAKGNILERFSAQQFPDLHSELNLSSLELGDSALYFCASTPGVAGGELFFGEGSRLTVL.

This clonotype is classed as medium-sized. The chain couples TRBV10-3 to TRBJ2-1; 13 bases map to TRBD2. The CDR3 contains 16 residues. The germline V gene has CDR1 ENHRY and CDR2 SYGVKD. V lost 4 bases, J lost 0 bases, and 0 bases stayed unmatched. The CDR3 region has the DNA TGTGCCATCAGTGGGACTAGCGGGAGCTCCTACAATGAGCAGTTCTTC. It codes for CAISGTSGSSYNEQFF.

The V call is TRBV12-3 or TRBV12-4, the J call TRBJ2-1; either TRBD1 or TRBD2 may supply D (6 bases each). V lost 3 bases and J lost 9, with 9 bases in between. This CDR3 spans 12 amino acids. CDR3 coding DNA: TGTGCCAGCAGTTTCGGAGGGGGTGAGCAGTTCTTC. This translates into CASSFGGGEQFF.

This clonotype was picked up a small number of times. V and J are TRBV5-1 and TRBJ2-1; D possibly corresponds to TRBD2 (6 bases). Per germline, CDR1 SGHRS and CDR2 YFSETQ. The CDR3 covers 14 residues. Trimming left V 4 bases short and J 2 bases short, with 10 bases between. The CDR3 DNA follows: TGCGCCAGCAGCCCCGGAGGGACCTACAATGAGCAGTTCTTC. This encodes CASSPGGTYNEQFF.

By its share, this clonotype is medium-sized. The CDR3, as DNA: TGTGCCAGCACCACCTCTAATAACGAGCAGTACTTC. This translates into CASTTSNNEQYF. V is TRBV2 and J is TRBJ2-7; D unclear. Germline V gene sequence: CDR1 SNHLY, CDR2 FYNNEI. This CDR3 spans 12 amino acids. V dropped 7 bases and J dropped 5 bases, with 12 bases sitting between them.

The J gene is TRBJ2-7, the V gene TRBV15; the D is unclear. Germline V gives CDR1 LNHNV, CDR2 YYDKDF (reference sequence). With 0 bases removed from V and 2 bases from J, the gap between germline ends came to 5 bases. The CDR3 has 13 amino acids. The CDR3 coding sequence is TGTGCCACCAGCAGAGATCAAGCCTACGAGCAGTACTTC. This codes for CATSRDQAYEQYF. Drawing the rest from reference TRBV15 and TRBJ2-7, the complete variable domain is DAMVIQNPRYQVTQFGKPVTLSCSQTLNHNVMYWYQQKSSQAPKLLFHYYDKDFNNEADTPDNFQSRRPNTSFCFLDIRSPGLGDTAMYLCATSRDQAYEQYFGPGTRLTVT.